This entry features one T cell receptor (beta chain) sequence. Antigen unknown. Over chemoradiotherapy, repertoires were sampled more than once. The data derive from a study of chemoradiotherapy in HPV16-positive cancers. Study context: Functional T-cell assays on a couple of HPV16-positive patients' cells defined candidate HPV-specific clones and common TCR motifs. Study-level points and caveats: In HPV16-positive patients, HPV-responsive T-cell expansion tracked better recurrence-free survival. Non-HPV-specific T cells did not expand in tumors during treatment, whereas candidate HPV-specific clones and E7-related motifs did.

There are 13 residues in the CDR3. CDR1 and CDR2 (germline): MDHEN, SYDVKM. Trimming removed 8 bases from V and 8 bases from J, with 15 bases in between. TCRdb's copy holds only in-frame clones and misses some; the assay was immunoSEQ multiplex PCR. The sample has some 17,000 clones; about nine tenths are singletons. V and J are TRBV28 and TRBJ1-4; D unresolved. This TCR came from a human donor with HPV-associated anogenital cancer. The source material was blood, sampled from a patient who underwent chemoradiotherapy. The CDR3 reads CASRNSLGEKLFF. The CDR3 DNA reads TGTGCCAGCCGAAACTCCTTAGGGGAAAAACTGTTTTTT.